This TCR beta chain was documented in a study of blood T cell repertoires in COVID-19. Turning to the study itself: PBMCs, B-cell-depleted T cells, or T cells provided the cDNA or gDNA that made up the material.

Assay: immunoSEQ multiplex PCR; the TCRdb copy retains only in-frame clones and omits some. Counted here are about 140,000 clones, 79% occurring once; the ten biggest clones make up around 3.3%. This receptor was taken from a man aged 60-69 years with acute or convalescent COVID-19. The sequenced material came from peripheral blood.

The CDR3 nucleotides read TGTGCCAGCAGTTTGAGGGGGGGACTCACTGAAGCTTTCTTT. Translating gives CASSLRGGLTEAFF. This sequence joins TRBV27 and TRBJ1-1, with D possibly matching TRBD1 (6 bases). V shed 3 bases and J shed 4 bases, with 12 bases lying between them. Per germline, CDR1 MNHEY and CDR2 SMNVEV (reference sequence). The CDR3 runs 14 residues.